The present T cell receptor beta chain was sequenced within a study of CD8+ T cells in alopecia areata. In each case, RNA was isolated and then reverse transcribed into cDNA as the sequencing template. Here immunoSEQ multiplex PCR was the method, and the copy in TCRdb shows in-frame clones only, minus some. The table shows 100,000 to 150,000 clones, with around three fifths occurring only once. The V gene's germline CDR1 is SGHRS and CDR2 YFSETQ. V shed 1 base and J shed 2 bases, with 13 bases lying between them. This CDR3 has 15 residues. The sample was CD4+ T cells sorted from blood, taken at week 0. The TCR sequence derives from a human donor with alopecia areata. This rearrangement joins TRBV5-1 to TRBJ2-7, with D uncertain. The CDR3 bases are TGCGCCAGCAGCTTGTCGGCAGGCGCAACCTACGAGCAGTACTTC. Translation: CASSLSAGATYEQYF.